The 24 T cell receptor beta chains below all came from one sample that was sequenced in a study of vaccination and CD4 T cells after COVID-19. These TCRs' antigens remain unknown. Oncomine TCR Beta short-read sequencing was applied to DNA from cultured CD4+ T cells. TCRdb reprocessed the PCR reads via MiXCR and lists one record per CDR3 protein. The sample lists 16,000 or so distinct CDR3 sequences, approximately 81% occurring once. The treatment: approximately nine-day PBMC culture with coronavirus spike peptide pools or control peptides (ViraFEST assay). Sequences were derived from CD4+ T cells from blood, cultured in vitro, sampled after SARS-CoV-2 vaccination. The source is a human donor who received a COVID-19 vaccine.

The rearrangement joins TRBV7-2 to TRBJ2-5; tentatively, D is TRBD2 (6 bases). Per the germline V gene, CDR1 is SGHTA and CDR2 is FQGNSA. V was clipped by 4 bases and J by 5 bases, with 17 bases between them. There are 15 residues in the CDR3. CDR3 residues: CASSSRGTRWETQYF. CDR3 DNA: TGTGCCAGCAGCTCCCGGGGGACGCGGTGGGAGACCCAGTACTTC.

CDR3 in amino acids: CASSGARGGPDTQYF. The CDR3 DNA reads as TGTGCCAGCAGTGGAGCTCGAGGGGGACCAGATACGCAGTATTTT. The chain uses TRBV6-1 and TRBJ2-3, with a possible D match to TRBD1 (6 bases). CDR3 length: 15 residues. V gave up 4 bases and J gave up 4 bases, with 15 bases separating them. Germline CDR1 MNHNS, CDR2 SASEGT.

The chain employs TRBV6-2 or TRBV6-3 and TRBJ2-5; TRBD1 matches at 7 bases. CDR3 length equals 16 residues. Trimming removed 3 bases from V and 0 bases from J; junction bases left unmatched: 7. Germline CDR1 MNHEY, CDR2 SVGEGT. CDR3 coding DNA: TGTGCCAGCAGTTATTCTCGGGACAGTTACCAAGAGACCCAGTACTTC. Amino acids: CASSYSRDSYQETQYF.

The V call is TRBV30, the J call TRBJ1-2, with D possibly TRBD1 on 6 matching bases. The V gene lost 1 base and the J gene lost 10 bases, with 13 bases spanning the gap. This CDR3 comprises 12 residues. CDR1 is GTSNPN, CDR2 SVGIG, per germline (reference sequence). CDR3 nucleotide sequence: TGTGCCTGGAGTGAAACCGGGACACACTACACCTTC. Protein sequence: CAWSETGTHYTF.

The chain combines TRBV20-1 with TRBJ2-7; possibly TRBD2 for D (6 bases). CDR3 size: 14 residues. V was pared by 7 bases and J by 4 bases, with 20 bases between. The germline V gene encodes CDR1 DFQATT and CDR2 SNEGSKA (reference sequence). The CDR3 loop is CSVNDRGNDYEQYF. CDR3 sequence (DNA): TGCAGTGTCAACGACCGGGGGAACGATTACGAGCAGTACTTC.

V gene TRBV20-1 combines with J gene TRBJ1-5; TRBD1 agrees at 12 bases. The V segment lost 4 bases and the J segment 1 base; nucleotides outside the gene matches: 14. Germline V gives CDR1 DFQATT, CDR2 SNEGSKA (reference sequence). This CDR3 comprises 19 residues. The CDR3 DNA sequence: TGCAGTGCTACCGACCTTTCGGGACAGGGGGCGCGGAGCAATCAGCCCCAGCATTTT. Protein sequence: CSATDLSGQGARSNQPQHF.

The CDR3 spells CASSLTGFNPYSNQPQHF. The DNA for the CDR3 is TGTGCCAGCAGCTTGACAGGTTTCAATCCATATAGCAATCAGCCCCAGCATTTT. The V call is TRBV7-2, the J call TRBJ1-5; D is perhaps TRBD1 (6 bases). CDR3 length: 18 amino acids. Between the trimmed V and J ends, which lost 3 bases and 0 bases, there was a span of 18 bases. Germline V gene lookup returns CDR1 SGHTA and CDR2 FQGNSA.

The gene calls are TRBV7-2 and TRBJ2-3, with D perhaps matching TRBD2 (6 bases). The V gene lost 6 bases and the J gene lost 5 bases, with 15 bases spanning the gap. Germline-derived CDR1 and CDR2 are SGHTA and FQGNSA. This CDR3 spans 14 amino acids. CDR3 loop: CASRRLEGGDTQYF. CDR3 bases: TGTGCCAGCAGAAGACTCGAGGGAGGAGATACGCAGTATTTT.

CDR3 nucleotides: TGTGCCAGCAGTGAATGGCGGGGGCTTAGCACAGATACGCAGTATTTT. This gives the protein CASSEWRGLSTDTQYF. V is TRBV25-1 and J is TRBJ2-3, with D perhaps matching TRBD2 (7 bases). Germline loops: CDR1 MGHDK, CDR2 SYGVNS. This CDR3 contains 16 residues. Between the trimmed V and J ends, which lost 1 base and 0 bases, there was a span of 11 bases.

This chain connects TRBV5-4 to TRBJ2-1, with 11 bases matching TRBD1. This CDR3 comprises 15 residues. V was clipped by 4 bases and J by 5 bases; unmatched bases: 5. Germline lookup yields CDR1 SGHNT and CDR2 YYREEE (reference sequence). CDR3 in DNA: TGTGCCAGCAGCCCCGGACAGGGGGCGGACAATGAGCAGTTCTTC. Amino acid sequence: CASSPGQGADNEQFF. The whole variable domain, filled in from reference TRBV5-4 and TRBJ2-1, reads ETGVTQSPTHLIKTRGQQVTLRCSSQSGHNTVSWYQQALGQGPQFIFQYYREEENGRGNFPPRFSGLQFPNYSSELNVNALELDDSALYLCASSPGQGADNEQFFGPGTRLTVL.

V gene TRBV19 combines with J gene TRBJ1-1; D call uncertain. This CDR3 spans 15 amino acids. CDR1 is LNHDA and CDR2 is SQIVND in the germline V gene (reference sequence). Trimming took 3 bases from V and 0 from J, leaving 11 bases between them. CDR3 DNA sequence: TGTGCCAGTAGTATTTCAGAACTTCTGAACACTGAAGCTTTCTTT. Translation gives CASSISELLNTEAFF.

The chain links TRBV19 to TRBJ1-1; D ambiguous. CDR1 LNHDA and CDR2 SQIVND come from the germline V gene (reference sequence). V dropped 5 bases and J dropped 3 bases, with 4 bases sitting between them. The CDR3 length is 11 residues. The CDR3 DNA is TGTGCCAGTAGTCGTCACACTGAAGCTTTCTTT. Translation gives CASSRHTEAFF.

V and J are TRBV24-1 and TRBJ1-2; TRBD1 matches 7 bases. V shed 4 bases and J 4 bases; nucleotides not matched to a gene: 5. Germline loops: CDR1 KGHDR, CDR2 SFDVKD. CDR3 size: 14 residues. This CDR3 is CATSETRDSYGYTF. The CDR3 DNA reads as TGTGCCACCAGTGAAACCCGGGACAGCTATGGCTACACCTTC.

This clonotype was observed a single time. V is TRBV7-6 and J is TRBJ1-6, with D tentatively TRBD1 (5 bases). Trimming shortened V by 1 base and J by 9 bases, and 13 bases separated the two germline ends. CDR3 length: 15 residues. Germline CDR1 is SGHVS and CDR2 is FNYEAQ. CDR3 sequence: CASSLEGRWSSPLHF. The CDR3 DNA reads TGTGCCAGCAGCTTAGAGGGGCGGTGGAGTTCACCCCTCCACTTT. The complete variable domain, with remaining parts taken from reference TRBV7-6 and TRBJ1-6, reads GAGVSQSPRYKVTKRGQDVALRCDPISGHVSLYWYRQALGQGPEFLTYFNYEAQQDKSGLPNDRFSAERPEGSISTLTIQRTEQRDSAMYRCASSLEGRWSSPLHFGNGTRLTVT.

This sequence joins TRBV19 and TRBJ1-5; D possibly corresponds to TRBD1 (5 bases). The germline V gene encodes CDR1 LNHDA and CDR2 SQIVND (reference sequence). There are 16 residues in the CDR3. The V end was cut by 3 bases, the J end by 2 bases, with 14 bases between. In DNA form, the CDR3 reads TGTGCCAGTAGTATGGGCCCCCAGGGAGGCAATCAGCCCCAGCATTTT. Protein sequence: CASSMGPQGGNQPQHF.

The CDR3 region has the DNA TGTGCCAGCAGCCCTAGAACACAAGCTAACTATGGCTACACCTTC. Translating gives CASSPRTQANYGYTF. The chain uses TRBV27 and TRBJ1-2; D unclear. Trimming pared 6 bases from V and 0 bases from J, leaving 14 bases between. This CDR3 comprises 15 residues. CDR1 and CDR2 (germline): MNHEY, SMNVEV (reference sequence).

The CDR3 DNA follows: TGTGCCAGCAGTTTCGCCACGGGAAGCAATCAGCCCCAGCATTTT. Protein product: CASSFATGSNQPQHF. The chain couples TRBV12-3 or TRBV12-4 to TRBJ1-5; no clear D. V was clipped by 3 bases and J by 1 base, with 10 bases between them. CDR3 length equals 15 residues.

The J gene is TRBJ2-3, the V gene TRBV27; D is ambiguous. Looked up from germline, CDR1 is MNHEY and CDR2 is SMNVEV (reference sequence). The CDR3 is made up of 13 amino acids. Between the trimmed V and J ends, which lost 6 bases and 6 bases, there was a span of 13 bases. CDR3 region: CASRLNRRDTQYF. The CDR3 bases are TGTGCCAGCAGACTAAACCGACGGGATACGCAGTATTTT.

Only a few counts were recorded for this clonotype. The rearrangement uses TRBV20-1 and TRBJ1-6, with TRBD1 as a possible D gene (5 bases). Per the germline V gene, CDR1 is DFQATT and CDR2 is SNEGSKA (reference sequence). V lost 0 bases, J lost 8 bases, and 14 bases lay in between. This CDR3 is built from 15 residues. The CDR3 is CSARDGRDYDSPLHF. In DNA, the CDR3 is TGCAGTGCTAGAGATGGCAGGGATTATGATTCACCCCTCCACTTT.

This clonotype was detected a few times. V gene TRBV7-8 combines with J gene TRBJ1-2; 8 bases match TRBD1. After removal of 5 bases from V and 2 bases from J, the junction contained 4 bases not matched to a gene. This CDR3 spans 14 amino acids. Germline V gene data show CDR1 as SGHVS and CDR2 as FQNEAQ. In DNA, the CDR3 is TGTGCCAGCAGCCCGCGGACAGGGAACTATGGCTACACCTTC. Translating gives CASSPRTGNYGYTF.

The chain carries TRBV6-1 and TRBJ2-5; D is unresolved. The CDR3 contains 13 residues. CDR1 is MNHNS, CDR2 SASEGT, per germline. Trimming pared 3 bases from V and 1 base from J, leaving 6 bases between. CDR3 nucleotides: TGTGCCAGCAGTGAGACCATCCAAGAGACCCAGTACTTC. Translated, it gives CASSETIQETQYF.

This clonotype was detected only once. The chain combines TRBV7-6 with TRBJ2-1; D possibly matches TRBD1 or TRBD2 (5 bases each). The CDR3 is made up of 16 amino acids. CDR1 is SGHVS, CDR2 FNYEAQ, per germline. Trimming removed 4 bases from V and 9 bases from J, with 22 bases in between. The CDR3 coding sequence is TGTGCCAGCAGCTCTCGAGCGGCGTGGGGCTTCGGTGAGCAGTTCTTC. As protein: CASSSRAAWGFGEQFF.

The chain is built from TRBV5-1 and TRBJ1-1, with D perhaps TRBD1 (6 bases). V was pared by 4 bases and J by 1 base, with 11 bases between. The CDR3 extends over 14 amino acids. Germline assignment: CDR1 SGHRS and CDR2 YFSETQ. CDR3 coding DNA: TGCGCCAGCAGCCCTAAGACAGGGAACACTGAAGCTTTCTTT. This gives the protein CASSPKTGNTEAFF.

The chain links TRBV14 to TRBJ2-1; D uncertain. Trimming left V 0 bases short and J 5 bases short, with 8 bases between. The CDR3 runs to 14 residues. The germline gives CDR1 SGHDN, CDR2 FVKESK. CDR3 DNA: TGTGCCAGCAGCCAAGAGCCCGAGCACAATGAGCAGTTCTTC. Translating gives CASSQEPEHNEQFF.